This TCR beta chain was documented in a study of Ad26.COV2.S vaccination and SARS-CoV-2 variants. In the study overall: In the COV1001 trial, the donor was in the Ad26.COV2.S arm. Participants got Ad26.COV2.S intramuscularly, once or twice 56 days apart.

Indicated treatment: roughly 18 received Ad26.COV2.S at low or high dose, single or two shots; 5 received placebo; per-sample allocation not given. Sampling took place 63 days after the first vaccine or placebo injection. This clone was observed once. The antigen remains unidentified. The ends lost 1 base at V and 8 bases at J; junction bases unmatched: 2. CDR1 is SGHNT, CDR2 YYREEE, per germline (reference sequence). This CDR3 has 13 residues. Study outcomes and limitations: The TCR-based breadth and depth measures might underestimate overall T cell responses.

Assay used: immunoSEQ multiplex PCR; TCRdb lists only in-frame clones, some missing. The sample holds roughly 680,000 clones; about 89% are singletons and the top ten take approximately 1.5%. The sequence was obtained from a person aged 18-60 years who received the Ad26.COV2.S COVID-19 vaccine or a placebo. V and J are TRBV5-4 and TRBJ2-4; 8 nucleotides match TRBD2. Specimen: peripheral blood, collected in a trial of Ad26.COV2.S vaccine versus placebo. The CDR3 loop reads CASSLSGRDIQYF. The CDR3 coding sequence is TGTGCCAGCAGCTTGTCCGGGAGGGACATTCAGTACTTC.